A single sample is the source of the 16 T cell receptor beta chains below, sequenced in a study of blood T cell repertoires in COVID-19. This table comes from immunoSEQ multiplex PCR, and its TCRdb copy is limited to in-frame clones, with some not included. The sample consists of tens of thousands of clones, 88% of them appearing once. The specimen sequenced was peripheral blood. Source of these receptors: a human donor in a cohort sampled during active COVID-19.

The gene calls are TRBV6-2 or TRBV6-3 and TRBJ1-1; D may be TRBD1 (5 bases). Germline V CDR1 and CDR2: MNHEY, SVGEGT. This CDR3 region has 15 residues. The V end lost 2 bases, the J end lost 3 bases, and 13 bases lay between the germline ends. CDR3 nucleotide sequence: TGTGCCAGCAGTTACGATTGGGGGGGAGACACTGAAGCTTTCTTT. Protein: CASSYDWGGDTEAFF.

In this sample, this clone turned up once. The J gene is TRBJ2-3, the V gene TRBV7-2; 9 bases line up with TRBD2. V shed 3 bases and J 2 bases; nucleotides not matched to a gene: 3. The CDR3 consists of 15 residues. Germline CDR1 is SGHTA and CDR2 is FQGNSA. CDR3 nucleotide sequence: TGTGCCAGCAGCTTTGGCGGGAGGGTCACAGATACGCAGTATTTT. This translates into CASSFGGRVTDTQYF.

This clone appeared a single time. V gene TRBV24-1 combines with J gene TRBJ1-2, with 10 bases that match TRBD1. The V and J ends lost 2 bases and 5 bases, in that order; junction bases with no gene match: 10. The CDR3 loop spans 17 amino acids. Germline V gene data show CDR1 as KGHDR and CDR2 as SFDVKD. CDR3 in amino acids: CATSDSSGTGDFYGYTF. The CDR3, as DNA: TGTGCCACCAGTGATTCGAGTGGGACAGGGGATTTTTATGGCTACACCTTC.

The CDR3, as DNA: TGTGCCAGCAGCTTACTAGAGACTGGAAACACCATATATTTT. Its protein product is CASSLLETGNTIYF. The gene calls are TRBV11-3 and TRBJ1-3; the D is unclear. Germline assignment: CDR1 SGHNT and CDR2 YENEEA. The CDR3 runs to 14 residues. V was cut by 2 bases and J by 2 bases, with 7 bases left in between.

The V call is TRBV28, the J call TRBJ2-7; 7 bases are shared with TRBD1. The CDR3 totals 15 residues. Trimming cost V 1 base and J 1 base; bases outside gene matches: 4. Germline V gives CDR1 MDHEN, CDR2 SYDVKM. CDR3 sequence reads: CASSLLGQFSYEQYF. Here the CDR3 DNA reads TGTGCCAGCAGTTTATTGGGACAGTTTTCCTACGAGCAGTACTTC.

The chain combines TRBV11-2 with TRBJ2-7; TRBD1 is a possible D gene (5 bases). CDR3 length: 15 amino acids. The ends were cut back, 1 base at V and 3 bases at J, with 13 bases in the middle. In germline, CDR1 is SGHAT, CDR2 FQNNGV. CDR3 bases: TGTGCCAGCAGCTTAGGGGGCGGTAGCCTCTACGAGCAGTACTTC. Protein: CASSLGGGSLYEQYF.

V is TRBV6-6 and J is TRBJ2-7; no firm D call. CDR1 and CDR2 (germline): MNHNY, SVGAGI (reference sequence). This CDR3 is built from 14 residues. V lost 5 bases to trimming and J lost 3 bases, with 14 bases between them. CDR3 region: CASSHSGIHYEQYF. CDR3 DNA sequence: TGTGCCAGCAGTCACAGTGGAATCCACTACGAGCAGTACTTC.

This chain connects TRBV11-3 to TRBJ2-3; D is uncertain. The V gene's germline CDR1 is SGHNT and CDR2 YENEEA. The CDR3 spans 13 residues. V gave up 2 bases and J gave up 3 bases, with 6 bases separating them. CDR3 DNA: TGTGCCAGCAGCTTATCCCCGACAGATACGCAGTATTTT. Protein product: CASSLSPTDTQYF.

This clone turned up a few times. The rearrangement joins TRBV2 to TRBJ1-6; unclear D gene. The CDR3 contains 14 residues. CDR1 and CDR2 (germline): SNHLY, FYNNEI. Trimming stripped 4 bases from V and 3 bases from J, with 7 bases between. CDR3 residues: CASSVYLYNSPLHF. CDR3 DNA sequence: TGTGCCAGCAGTGTGTATCTCTATAATTCACCCCTCCACTTT.

The rearrangement joins TRBV5-1 to TRBJ1-5; D unresolved. V lost 3 bases and J 3 bases, leaving 13 bases between the germline ends. Germline V gene sequence: CDR1 SGHRS, CDR2 YFSETQ. CDR3 length: 15 residues. CDR3 nucleotides: TGCGCCAGCAGCTGGGGAGGGTCAGCCAATCAGCCCCAGCATTTT. It translates to CASSWGGSANQPQHF.

This clone has just a few counts. V is TRBV6-2 or TRBV6-3 and J is TRBJ1-1; TRBD1 agrees at 9 bases. This CDR3 region has 14 residues. Trimming at V came to 6 bases and at J to 5 bases, leaving 7 bases not matched to a gene. Looked up from germline, CDR1 is MNHEY and CDR2 is SVGEGT. CDR3 sequence: CASSQDRGRTEAFF. The CDR3 DNA follows: TGTGCCAGCAGCCAAGACAGGGGGAGGACTGAAGCTTTCTTT.

The chain joins TRBV25-1 to TRBJ2-3; tentatively, D is TRBD1 (6 bases). The CDR3 is 17 amino acids. Trimming pared 3 bases from V and 4 bases from J, leaving 20 bases between. The germline CDR1 and CDR2 sequences are MGHDK and SYGVNS. The CDR3 region is CASSDWPGQGRADTQYF. The CDR3 DNA sequence: TGTGCCAGCAGTGATTGGCCGGGGCAGGGGAGAGCAGATACGCAGTATTTT.

The DNA for the CDR3 is TGTGCCAGCAGCTTGGACAGATATTCACCCCTCCACTTT. It encodes CASSLDRYSPLHF. The V and J genes are TRBV5-4 and TRBJ1-6; D gene ambiguous. CDR3 length: 13 amino acids. CDR1 and CDR2 from the germline V gene are SGHNT and YYREEE (reference sequence). V was clipped by 0 bases and J by 8 bases, with 6 bases between them. Variable domain in full (rest from reference TRBV5-4 and TRBJ1-6): ETGVTQSPTHLIKTRGQQVTLRCSSQSGHNTVSWYQQALGQGPQFIFQYYREEENGRGNFPPRFSGLQFPNYSSELNVNALELDDSALYLCASSLDRYSPLHFGNGTRLTVT.

V is TRBV18 and J is TRBJ2-1; maybe TRBD1 (6 bases). The germline CDR1 and CDR2 sequences are KGHSH and LQKENI. V lost 3 bases, J lost 7 bases, and 16 bases lay in between. The CDR3 is made up of 15 amino acids. CDR3 DNA: TGTGCCAGCTCACCGAGACAGGATCCTCAAAATGAGCAGTTCTTC. Translating it yields CASSPRQDPQNEQFF.

J is TRBJ2-7 and V is TRBV7-9; 11 nucleotides agree with TRBD2. The trim removed 5 bases at V and 2 bases at J, leaving 5 bases unmatched. CDR3 size: 15 residues. Germline loops: CDR1 SEHNR, CDR2 FQNEAQ (reference sequence). CDR3 nucleotides: TGTGCCAGCAGCGATAGCGGGGGGGGCGCCTACGAGCAGTACTTC. Protein: CASSDSGGGAYEQYF. The complete variable domain, with remaining parts taken from reference TRBV7-9 and TRBJ2-7, reads DTGVSQNPRHKITKRGQNVTFRCDPISEHNRLYWYRQTLGQGPEFLTYFQNEAQLEKSRLLSDRFSAERPKGSFSTLEIQRTEQGDSAMYLCASSDSGGGAYEQYFGPGTRLTVT.

This chain joins TRBV5-4 and TRBJ1-5; D gene unclear. The CDR3 has 17 amino acids. Per the germline V gene, CDR1 is SGHNT and CDR2 is YYREEE (reference sequence). V lost 0 bases and J lost 0, with 13 bases in between. Here the CDR3 DNA reads TGTGCCAGCAGCTTGGATGGCGGGGATGGTAGCAATCAGCCCCAGCATTTT. Translation: CASSLDGGDGSNQPQHF. The variable domain in full, with the rest retrieved from reference TRBV5-4 and TRBJ1-5, is ETGVTQSPTHLIKTRGQQVTLRCSSQSGHNTVSWYQQALGQGPQFIFQYYREEENGRGNFPPRFSGLQFPNYSSELNVNALELDDSALYLCASSLDGGDGSNQPQHFGDGTRLSIL.